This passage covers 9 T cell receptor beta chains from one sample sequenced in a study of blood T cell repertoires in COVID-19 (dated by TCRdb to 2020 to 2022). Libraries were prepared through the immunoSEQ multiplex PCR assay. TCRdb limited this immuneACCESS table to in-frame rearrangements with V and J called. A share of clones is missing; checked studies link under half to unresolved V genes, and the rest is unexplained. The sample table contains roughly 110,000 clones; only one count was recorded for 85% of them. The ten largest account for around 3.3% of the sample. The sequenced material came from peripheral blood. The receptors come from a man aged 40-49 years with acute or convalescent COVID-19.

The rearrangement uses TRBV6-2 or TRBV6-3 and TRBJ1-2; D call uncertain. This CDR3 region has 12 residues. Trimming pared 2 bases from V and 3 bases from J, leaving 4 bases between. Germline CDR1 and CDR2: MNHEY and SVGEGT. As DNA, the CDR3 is TGTGCCAGCAGTTACACAGACTATGGCTACACCTTC. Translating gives CASSYTDYGYTF.

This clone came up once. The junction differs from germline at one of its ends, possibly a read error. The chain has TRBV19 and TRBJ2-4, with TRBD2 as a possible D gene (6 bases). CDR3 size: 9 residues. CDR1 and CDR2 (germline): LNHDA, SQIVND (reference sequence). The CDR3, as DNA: TGTGCCAGTAGGCGGGGACGAGGCTTC. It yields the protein CASRRGRGF.

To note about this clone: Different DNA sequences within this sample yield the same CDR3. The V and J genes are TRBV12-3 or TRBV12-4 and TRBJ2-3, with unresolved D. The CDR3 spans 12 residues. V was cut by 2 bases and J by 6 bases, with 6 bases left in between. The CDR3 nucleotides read TGTGCCAGCAGTTTAAATAGCGATACGCAGTATTTT. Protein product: CASSLNSDTQYF.

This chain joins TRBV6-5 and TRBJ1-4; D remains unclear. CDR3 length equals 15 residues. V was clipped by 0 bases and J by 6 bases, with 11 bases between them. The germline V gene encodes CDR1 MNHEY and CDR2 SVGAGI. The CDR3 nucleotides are TGTGCCAGCAGTTACTCGGTCCTCCCAGATGAAAAACTGTTTTTT. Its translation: CASSYSVLPDEKLFF.

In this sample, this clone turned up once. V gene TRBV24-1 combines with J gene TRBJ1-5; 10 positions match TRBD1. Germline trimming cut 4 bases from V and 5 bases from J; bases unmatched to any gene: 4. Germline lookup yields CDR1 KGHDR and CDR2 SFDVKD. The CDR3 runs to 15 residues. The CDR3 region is CATSEKGQGYQPQHF. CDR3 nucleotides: TGTGCCACCAGTGAGAAGGGACAGGGGTATCAGCCCCAGCATTTT.

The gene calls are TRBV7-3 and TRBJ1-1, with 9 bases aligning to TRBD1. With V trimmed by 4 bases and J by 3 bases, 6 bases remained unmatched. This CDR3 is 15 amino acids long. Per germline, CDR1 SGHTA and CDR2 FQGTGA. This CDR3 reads CASSSTGGAYTEAFF. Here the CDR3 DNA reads TGTGCCAGCAGCTCCACAGGGGGCGCATACACTGAAGCTTTCTTT.

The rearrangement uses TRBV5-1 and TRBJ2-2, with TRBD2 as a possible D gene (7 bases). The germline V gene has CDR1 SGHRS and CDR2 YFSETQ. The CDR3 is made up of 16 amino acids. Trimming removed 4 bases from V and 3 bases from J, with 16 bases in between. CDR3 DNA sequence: TGCGCCAGCAGCACTCCTGGGGGGGCCGACACCGGGGAGCTGTTTTTT. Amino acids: CASSTPGGADTGELFF.

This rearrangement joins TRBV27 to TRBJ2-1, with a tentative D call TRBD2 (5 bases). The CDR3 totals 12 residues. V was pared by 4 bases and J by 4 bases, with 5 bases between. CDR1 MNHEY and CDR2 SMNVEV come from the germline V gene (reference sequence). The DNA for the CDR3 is TGTGCCAGCAGTTCGGGGTACAATGAGCAGTTCTTC. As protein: CASSSGYNEQFF.

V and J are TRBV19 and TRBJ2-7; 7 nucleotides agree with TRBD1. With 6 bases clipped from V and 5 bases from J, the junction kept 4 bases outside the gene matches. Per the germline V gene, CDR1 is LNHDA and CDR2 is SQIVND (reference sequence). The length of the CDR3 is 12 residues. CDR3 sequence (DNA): TGTGCCAGTAGCGACAGGGTCGACGAGCAGTACTTC. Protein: CASSDRVDEQYF.